The 13 T cell receptor beta chains listed next were all sequenced from one sample in a study of STAT3 mutations in large granular lymphocyte leukemia. Study-wide results and limits: Every T-LGLL patient had at least one immunodominant TCRbeta clonotype.

No cognate antigen is known for these TCRs. Only in-frame clones appear in the TCRdb table, and some are missing; sequencing was by immunoSEQ multiplex PCR. The table shows some 37,000 clones, with roughly 84% occurring only once. What was sequenced was PBMCs. These TCRs come from a human donor with T large granular lymphocyte leukemia. Some clones in this sample may be carry-over from other donors' samples.

The chain's CDR3 is CASRGQSEKLFF. CDR3 coding DNA: TGTGCCAGCAGGGGACAGTCGGAAAAACTGTTTTTT. V and J are TRBV7-2 and TRBJ1-4, with TRBD1 matching 7 bases. The CDR3 spans 12 residues. With V trimmed by 6 bases and J by 8 bases, 3 bases remained unmatched. Germline CDR1 is SGHTA and CDR2 is FQGNSA.

This clone was recorded a few times. The rearrangement joins TRBV10-1 to TRBJ1-5; D unresolved. The CDR3 sequence is 13 residues long. The V end lost 3 bases, the J end lost 6 bases, and 9 bases lay between the germline ends. Looked up from germline, CDR1 is WNHNN and CDR2 is SYGVQD (reference sequence). DNA for the CDR3: TGCGCCAGCAGTGACTACGTCGGTCAGCCCCAGCATTTT. Translated: CASSDYVGQPQHF.

The gene calls are TRBV5-4 and TRBJ2-5; 11 bases agree with TRBD1. The CDR3 extends over 15 amino acids. The J segment lost 5 bases and the V segment lost 4 bases, leaving 7 bases of the junction unmatched. Germline CDR1 is SGHNT and CDR2 is YYREEE (reference sequence). The CDR3 reads CASSDGQGAGETQYF. The CDR3, as DNA: TGTGCCAGCAGCGACGGACAGGGGGCCGGCGAGACCCAGTACTTC.

V and J are TRBV30 and TRBJ2-3; D is perhaps TRBD1 or TRBD2 (5 bases each). The germline V and J ends were trimmed by 5 bases and 3 bases, with 12 bases remaining between them. The CDR3 consists of 13 residues. Germline CDR1 is GTSNPN and CDR2 is SVGIG (reference sequence). CDR3 residues: CAWGHRRTDTQYF. CDR3 coding DNA: TGTGCCTGGGGCCACAGGAGGACAGATACGCAGTATTTT.

The rearrangement uses TRBV28 and TRBJ2-7; either TRBD1 or TRBD2 may fit D (5 bases each). V shed 10 bases and J shed 7 bases, with 20 bases lying between them. The CDR3 totals 13 residues. The germline gives CDR1 MDHEN, CDR2 SYDVKM. CDR3 in amino acids: CATLGDLRGEQYF. The CDR3 nucleotides read TGTGCCACGCTAGGGGACCTAAGGGGAGAGCAGTACTTC.

This chain uses TRBV4-2 with TRBJ2-1; the match to TRBD1 covers 9 bases. Germline-derived CDR1 and CDR2 are LGHNA and YNFKEQ. After removal of 3 bases from V and 9 bases from J, the junction contained 9 bases not matched to a gene. The CDR3 has 15 amino acids. The CDR3 sequence is CASSQPDRGIGEQFF. CDR3 coding DNA: TGTGCCAGCAGCCAGCCGGACAGGGGCATCGGTGAGCAGTTCTTC.

The J gene is TRBJ1-2, the V gene TRBV10-3; D not resolved. Germline loops: CDR1 ENHRY, CDR2 SYGVKD. The CDR3 totals 12 residues. The germline V and J ends were trimmed by 4 bases and 1 base, with 4 bases remaining between them. The CDR3 protein is CAISAINYGYTF. DNA for the CDR3: TGTGCCATCAGTGCCATTAACTATGGCTACACCTTC.

This clone was observed a handful of times. The chain recombines TRBV4-2 with TRBJ1-2, with TRBD1 identical over 7 bases. The ends lost 0 bases at V and 2 bases at J; junction bases unmatched: 9. This CDR3 contains 17 residues. Germline CDR1 is LGHNA and CDR2 is YNFKEQ. The CDR3 coding sequence is TGTGCCAGCAGCCAAGACCCCCGGGGGACAGTAAACTATGGCTACACCTTC. As protein: CASSQDPRGTVNYGYTF.

The CDR3 region has the DNA TGTGCCAGCAGTGACAGGGGACTACGGCCCCAGCATTTT. Protein sequence: CASSDRGLRPQHF. The genes are TRBV6-1 and TRBJ1-5, with a possible D match to TRBD1 (6 bases). Germline loops: CDR1 MNHNS, CDR2 SASEGT. The CDR3 has 13 amino acids. The V end was cut by 3 bases, the J end by 9 bases, with 12 bases between.

V and J are TRBV29-1 and TRBJ1-1; D might be TRBD1 (5 bases). Germline V lookup: CDR1 SQVTM, CDR2 ANQGSEA. V shed 6 bases and J shed 1 base, with 9 bases lying between them. The CDR3 runs to 12 residues. The CDR3 DNA follows: TGCAGCGTGGGACCGGGGAACACTGAAGCTTTCTTT. Its translation is CSVGPGNTEAFF.

The rearrangement uses TRBV28 and TRBJ2-1, with D hard to call. CDR1 and CDR2 (germline): MDHEN, SYDVKM. The CDR3 runs 17 residues. V dropped 3 bases and J dropped 0 bases, with 15 bases sitting between them. The CDR3 bases are TGTGCCAGCAGTTTCTTTGGGTCGGGCACCTCCTACAATGAGCAGTTCTTC. Residues: CASSFFGSGTSYNEQFF. Variable domain in full (rest from reference TRBV28 and TRBJ2-1): DVKVTQSSRYLVKRTGEKVFLECVQDMDHENMFWYRQDPGLGLRLIYFSYDVKMKEKGDIPEGYSVSREKKERFSLILESASTNQTSMYLCASSFFGSGTSYNEQFFGPGTRLTVL.

The chain employs TRBV4-3 and TRBJ1-6; D is possibly TRBD1 (5 bases). Trimming took off 1 base at V and 9 bases at J, with 19 bases between the two ends. This CDR3 region has 17 residues. CDR1 and CDR2 (germline): LGHNA, YSLEER. The CDR3 loop is CASSQVPGQGIGSPLHF. CDR3 coding DNA: TGCGCCAGCAGCCAAGTACCCGGCCAGGGAATAGGTTCACCCCTCCACTTT.

The chain uses TRBV7-2 and TRBJ2-3, with TRBD2 matching over 9 bases. The germline V gene has CDR1 SGHTA and CDR2 FQGNSA. CDR3 length equals 14 residues. Germline trimming cut 4 bases from V and 4 bases from J; bases unmatched to any gene: 3. CDR3: CASSSGTSPDTQYF. Written as DNA, the CDR3 is TGTGCCAGCAGCTCGGGGACTAGCCCAGATACGCAGTATTTT. The full variable domain, rest sourced from reference TRBV7-2 and TRBJ2-3, is GAGVSQSPSNKVTEKGKDVELRCDPISGHTALYWYRQSLGQGLEFLIYFQGNSAPDKSGLPSDRFSAERTGGSVSTLTIQRTQQEDSAVYLCASSSGTSPDTQYFGPGTRLTVL.